This passage covers 11 T cell receptor beta chains from one sample sequenced in a study of T cell responses to AZD1222 COVID-19 vaccine. Method: immunoSEQ multiplex PCR; TCRdb's copy keeps in-frame clones and lacks some. The sample consists of over 70,000 clones, 60% to 85% of them appearing once. The starting material was peripheral blood, obtained 28 days after the second dose of the MenACWY control vaccine. These receptors originate from an adult who received the MenACWY meningococcal vaccine as a control.

This clone came up once. V and J are TRBV10-2 and TRBJ1-6; D is possibly TRBD1 (5 bases). Trimming took 0 bases from V and 8 from J, leaving 11 bases between them. CDR3 length equals 15 residues. Germline assignment: CDR1 WSHSY and CDR2 SAAADI. The CDR3 coding sequence is TGCGCCAGCAGTGAGTCAGTCGACAGATATTCACCCCTCCACTTT. This sequence encodes CASSESVDRYSPLHF.

The chain joins TRBV20-1 to TRBJ2-5, with D tentatively TRBD2 (5 bases). This CDR3 region has 13 residues. Deletions cut 6 bases from V and 3 bases from J, with 14 bases between. Germline V gene sequence: CDR1 DFQATT, CDR2 SNEGSKA (reference sequence). CDR3 region: CSASSVAKETQYF. Here the CDR3 DNA reads TGCAGTGCGAGTAGCGTGGCCAAAGAGACCCAGTACTTC.

This chain joins TRBV2 and TRBJ2-3, with D perhaps given as TRBD1 or TRBD2 (6 bases each). The length of the CDR3 is 14 residues. Germline CDR1 is SNHLY and CDR2 is FYNNEI. V dropped 6 bases and J dropped 5 bases, with 15 bases sitting between them. The CDR3 region is CASRSGGFGDTQYF. CDR3 in DNA: TGTGCCAGCAGATCCGGGGGCTTTGGAGATACGCAGTATTTT.

This rearrangement joins TRBV5-1 to TRBJ2-3, with D perhaps matching TRBD2 (5 bases). The length of the CDR3 is 13 residues. V lost 8 bases and J lost 2, with 12 bases in between. Germline assignment: CDR1 SGHRS and CDR2 YFSETQ. CDR3 region: CASSGLDTDTQYF. The CDR3 DNA is TGCGCCAGTTCCGGACTGGACACAGATACGCAGTATTTT.

The J gene is TRBJ2-1, the V gene TRBV5-6; D might be TRBD1 (7 bases). The germline V gene encodes CDR1 SGHDT and CDR2 YYEEEE. Trimming pared 2 bases from V and 9 bases from J, leaving 21 bases between. This CDR3 has 16 amino acids. The CDR3 nucleotides are TGTGCCAGCAGCTTAACAGGGGACCGCGGGAATCGTGAGCAGTTCTTC. Its protein product is CASSLTGDRGNREQFF. The whole variable domain, remainder taken from reference TRBV5-6 and TRBJ2-1, is DAGVTQSPTHLIKTRGQQVTLRCSPKSGHDTVSWYQQALGQGPQFIFQYYEEEERQRGNFPDRFSGHQFPNYSSELNVNALLLGDSALYLCASSLTGDRGNREQFFGPGTRLTVL.

This clone was observed a single time. V and J are TRBV5-1 and TRBJ2-1; 9 bases are shared with TRBD1. CDR3 length equals 16 residues. Losses at the gene ends were 4 bases for V and 1 base for J; bases not matched to a gene: 6. Germline V CDR1 and CDR2: SGHRS, YFSETQ. The CDR3 nucleotides read TGCGCCAGCAGCGCCTTGGACAGGGGATCCTACAATGAGCAGTTCTTC. It translates to CASSALDRGSYNEQFF.

The rearrangement joins TRBV5-1 to TRBJ2-7; a weak D match, TRBD2 (6 bases). CDR1 is SGHRS and CDR2 is YFSETQ in the germline V gene. The CDR3 sequence is 15 residues long. V was pared by 0 bases and J by 6 bases, with 16 bases between. CDR3 amino acids: CASSLGDSVVAEQYF. The CDR3 bases are TGCGCCAGCAGCTTGGGGGACTCAGTTGTCGCCGAGCAGTACTTC.

This clone was seen a handful of times. The J gene is TRBJ2-3, the V gene TRBV2; TRBD1 matches 8 bases. CDR1 SNHLY and CDR2 FYNNEI come from the germline V gene. Trimming at V came to 3 bases and at J to 1 base, leaving 3 bases not matched to a gene. The length of the CDR3 is 15 residues. Written as DNA, the CDR3 is TGTGCCAGCAGTGACGACAGGGGCGGCACAGATACGCAGTATTTT. Its translation is CASSDDRGGTDTQYF. Using reference TRBV2 and TRBJ2-3 for the parts outside the CDR3, the full variable domain is EPEVTQTPSHQVTQMGQEVILRCVPISNHLYFYWYRQILGQKVEFLVSFYNNEISEKSEIFDDQFSVERPDGSNFTLKIRSTKLEDSAMYFCASSDDRGGTDTQYFGPGTRLTVL.

This sequence joins TRBV11-2 and TRBJ1-1; perhaps TRBD1 as D (6 bases). CDR3 length equals 14 residues. The V gene's germline CDR1 is SGHAT and CDR2 FQNNGV. The V gene lost 3 bases and the J gene lost 4 bases, with 12 bases spanning the gap. The CDR3 DNA is TGTGCCAGCAGCTTTGAGTCACAGGGCACTGAAGCTTTCTTT. This gives the protein CASSFESQGTEAFF.

This clone was seen only a few times. V and J are TRBV20-1 and TRBJ2-1; D not certain. The CDR3 length is 11 residues. Per the germline V gene, CDR1 is DFQATT and CDR2 is SNEGSKA (reference sequence). Between the trimmed V and J ends, which lost 2 bases and 9 bases, there was a span of 8 bases. The DNA for the CDR3 is TGCAGTGCTAGAATAACGACTGAGCAGTTCTTC. Its translation is CSARITTEQFF.

The chain uses TRBV30 and TRBJ2-5; D call uncertain. The CDR3 spans 12 residues. CDR1 is GTSNPN, CDR2 SVGIG, per germline (reference sequence). V lost 5 bases and J 5 bases, leaving 12 bases between the germline ends. The DNA for the CDR3 is TGTGCCTGGTATGAGGTTGGCGAGACCCAGTACTTC. This codes for CAWYEVGETQYF.